Listed below are T cell receptor beta chains from one sample, sequenced in a study of memory CD4+ T cells and cytomegalovirus serostatus. The data were produced by immunoSEQ multiplex PCR, yet TCRdb's version contains in-frame clones alone and is incomplete. Here the sample spans around 57,000 clones, around 82% being singletons. The sequenced material came from memory CD4+ T cells from blood. All receptors derive from an adult in good health and CMV-seronegative. Some clones in this sample may be carry-over from other donors' samples. The CDR3 runs from the conserved cysteine through the conserved F or W. Each record gives: V gene, D gene, J gene, clone size, CDR3 protein, CDR3 DNA. D genes are given only for firm matches. Where a row states a size, it is once, few, many or the class of an expanded clone; other rows omit it.

>TRBV27|TRBD1|TRBJ2-7|-
CASSLSTGAYEQYF
TGTGCCAGCAGTTTGTCGACAGGGGCCTACGAGCAGTACTTC
>TRBV6-1|-|TRBJ2-7|once
CASRTPAGDEQYF
TGTGCCAGCAGGACCCCAGCAGGGGACGAGCAGTACTTC
>TRBV6-5|-|TRBJ2-3|-
CASSLPGTAEQYF
TGTGCCAGCAGCCTTCCGGGGACGGCAGAGCAGTATTTT
>TRBV21-1|-|TRBJ2-7|-
CASSARLAGGPPYEQYF
TGTGCCAGCAGCGCACGACTAGCGGGGGGGCCTCCCTACGAGCAGTACTTC
>TRBV2|TRBD1|TRBJ1-2|-
CASRVRTGFVYGYTF
TGTGCCAGCAGAGTCCGGACAGGGTTCGTATATGGCTACACCTTC
>TRBV27|-|TRBJ1-3|-
CASSLKGGTSSGNTIYF
TGTGCCAGCAGTTTAAAGGGGGGGACGAGCTCTGGAAACACCATATATTTT
>TRBV2|TRBD2|TRBJ2-5|-
CAAKWGLQETQYF
TGTGCCGCCAAGTGGGGACTACAAGAGACCCAGTACTTC
>TRBV2|-|TRBJ2-7|-
CASTSARSYEQYF
TGTGCCAGCACTAGCGCCCGCTCCTACGAGCAGTACTTC
>TRBV10-3|-|TRBJ2-4|-
CAISESLDQNIQYF
TGTGCCATCAGTGAGTCGTTGGACCAAAACATTCAGTACTTC
>TRBV6-5|TRBD1|TRBJ1-1|-
CASSLRQGAEAFF
TGTGCCAGCAGTCTCCGACAGGGGGCTGAAGCTTTCTTT
>TRBV5-6|-|TRBJ2-7|few
CASSFGARDEQYF
TGTGCCAGCAGCTTTGGGGCTCGGGACGAGCAGTACTTC
>TRBV27|-|TRBJ2-7|few
CASSLIPGSGTYEQYF
TGTGCCAGCAGTTTAATTCCCGGGAGTGGTACCTACGAGCAGTACTTC
>TRBV7-2|-|TRBJ1-5|-
CASSYRLYQPQHF
TGTGCCAGCAGCTACAGGTTGTATCAGCCCCAGCATTTT
>TRBV5-1|-|TRBJ1-1|-
CASSLIGGNTEAFF
TGCGCCAGCAGCTTGATTGGGGGGAACACTGAAGCTTTCTTT
>TRBV4-1|TRBD2|TRBJ2-7|once
CASSQFVAGASYEQYF
TGCGCCAGCAGCCAATTCGTAGCGGGGGCCTCCTACGAGCAGTACTTC
>TRBV7-9|-|TRBJ2-3|-
CASSFSISRGSDTQYF
TGTGCCAGCAGCTTTTCGATTTCGCGGGGAAGTGATACGCAGTATTTT
>TRBV10-3|-|TRBJ1-1|-
CAISEHGRTEAFF
TGTGCCATCAGTGAGCACGGAAGGACTGAAGCTTTCTTT
>TRBV2|TRBD2|TRBJ2-3|-
CASRGLAGAADTQYF
TGTGCCAGCAGAGGACTAGCGGGGGCGGCAGATACGCAGTATTTT
>TRBV7-2|-|TRBJ1-2|-
CASSLAQRSTLNSLANYGYTF
TGTGCCAGCAGCTTAGCACAGCGCAGTACTTTAAATTCGTTAGCTAACTATGGCTACACCTTC
>TRBV5-4|-|TRBJ2-5|-
CASSPVRGGQETQYF
TGTGCCAGCAGCCCAGTTAGGGGGGGCCAAGAGACCCAGTACTTC
>TRBV7-9|TRBD2|TRBJ2-5|-
CASSFWFGSGTSETQYF
TGTGCCAGCAGCTTTTGGTTTGGGAGCGGGACGTCAGAGACCCAGTACTTC
>TRBV30|-|TRBJ1-4|-
CAWSLGRNEKLFF
TGTGCCTGGAGTTTAGGCAGGAATGAAAAACTGTTTTTT
>TRBV7-9|-|TRBJ1-1|-
CASSLRGGGTTEAFF
TGTGCCAGCAGCTTAAGGGGGGGAGGGACCACTGAAGCTTTCTTT
>TRBV30|TRBD1|TRBJ1-3|-
CAWSAPGQGTNTIYF
TGTGCCTGGAGTGCTCCGGGACAGGGGACCAACACCATATATTTT
>TRBV5-1|TRBD2|TRBJ2-1|-
CASSFSGRESTEQFF
TGCGCCAGCAGCTTTAGCGGGAGAGAGTCTACTGAGCAGTTCTTC
>TRBV2|-|TRBJ2-1|-
CASSPQVGNEQFF
TGTGCCAGCAGTCCCCAGGTTGGCAATGAGCAGTTCTTC
>TRBV29-1|TRBD1|TRBJ2-5|-
CSARTGEGETQYF
TGCAGCGCCCGGACAGGGGAGGGAGAGACCCAGTACTTC
>TRBV19|-|TRBJ1-6|-
CASSIGGGRRSPLHF
TGTGCCAGTAGTATAGGGGGGGGGCGCCGATCACCCCTCCACTTT
>TRBV5-1|TRBD2|TRBJ2-5|-
CASTHYLGRGGSETQYF
TGCGCCAGCACCCATTACCTTGGTCGGGGGGGCTCGGAGACCCAGTACTTC
>TRBV10-2|-|TRBJ2-7|many
CASSESGVGTGSYEQYF
TGCGCCAGCAGTGAGTCGGGGGTCGGGACTGGCTCCTACGAGCAGTACTTC
>TRBV4-2|-|TRBJ2-7|-
CASSQDYSGVVFYEQYF
TGTGCCAGCAGCCAAGATTATAGCGGAGTCGTCTTCTACGAGCAGTACTTC
>TRBV7-2|TRBD1|TRBJ1-6|-
CASSLVGTASSPLHF
TGTGCCAGCAGCTTAGTGGGGACAGCGAGTTCACCCCTCCACTTT
>TRBV19|-|TRBJ1-2|-
CASSIVSGRGYTF
TGTGCCAGTAGTATAGTTTCAGGACGCGGCTACACCTTC
>TRBV30|-|TRBJ2-5|-
CAWSPLRYYRTQYF
TGTGCCTGGAGTCCGTTGCGTTACTATAGGACCCAGTACTTC
>TRBV2|TRBD1|TRBJ1-1|-
CASRLEGGLGDRMNTEAFF
TGTGCCAGCAGGTTAGAAGGGGGCCTTGGCGATAGAATGAACACTGAAGCTTTCTTT
>TRBV11-2|-|TRBJ2-5|once
CASSLDVWETQYF
TGTGCCAGCAGCTTAGATGTTTGGGAGACCCAGTACTTC
>TRBV11-2|TRBD2|TRBJ2-3|-
CASSLVASGGVTQYF
TGTGCCAGCAGCTTAGTCGCTAGCGGGGGCGTTACGCAGTATTTT
>TRBV29-1|-|TRBJ2-5|-
CSVEDIWAQYF
TGCAGCGTTGAAGACATTTGGGCCCAGTACTTC
>TRBV5-1|-|TRBJ2-2|-
CASSFENTGELFF
TGCGCCAGCAGCTTCGAGAACACCGGGGAGCTGTTTTTT
>TRBV30|-|TRBJ1-1|-
CACKWYTEAFF
TGTGCCTGTAAGTGGTACACTGAAGCTTTCTTT